A selection of T cell receptor beta chains follows, all from one sample in a study of shared clonotypes between healthy human individuals. The assay was immunoSEQ multiplex PCR, and TCRdb's table has in-frame clones only and misses some. The profile shows around 88,000 clones, under 70% of them singletons. The material sequenced was memory CD8+ T cells sorted from blood. These receptors were collected from a man aged 30 to 39 in good health. CDR3s include the opening cysteine and the closing phenylalanine or tryptophan. D genes are given only for firm matches. Expanded clones are given a class, and other clones once, few, many or no size at all.

v_gene,abundance,j_gene,len,d_gene,CDR3nt,CDR3aa
TRBV2,few,TRBJ1-2,13,-,TGTGCCAGCAGTGCCGGGGGCATTGATGGCTACACCTTC,CASSAGGIDGYTF
TRBV28,medium-sized,TRBJ2-1,14,-,TGTGCCAGCAGTGTAACAGGGAGATTCAATGAGCAGTTCTTC,CASSVTGRFNEQFF
TRBV9,-,TRBJ2-4,13,-,TGTGCCAGCAGCCCCCCGATCAAAAACATTCAGTACTTC,CASSPPIKNIQYF
TRBV27,-,TRBJ1-1,13,-,TGTGCCAGCAGTTTAGTGCGGGGGACTGAAGCTTTCTTT,CASSLVRGTEAFF
TRBV27,-,TRBJ2-1,14,-,TGTGCCAGCAGACCGGGGCGGTCGGGAGATGAGCAGTTCTTC,CASRPGRSGDEQFF
TRBV21-1,-,TRBJ1-5,16,-,TGTGCCAGCAGCAAAAAATGGGTCAGGAGCAATCAGCCCCAGCATTTT,CASSKKWVRSNQPQHF
TRBV6-1,few,TRBJ2-1,18,TRBD2,TGTGCCAGCAGTGAAGATAGGACTAGCGGGAGCTCCTACAATGAGCAGTTCTTC,CASSEDRTSGSSYNEQFF
TRBV28,few,TRBJ1-1,13,-,TGTGCCAGCAGTTTGGGGTTAAACACTGAAGCTTTCTTT,CASSLGLNTEAFF
TRBV10-2,-,TRBJ2-3,14,-,TGCGCCAGCATCAGGCAGGGTAGAACAGATACGCAGTATTTT,CASIRQGRTDTQYF
TRBV28,-,TRBJ2-7,18,TRBD2,TGTGCCAGCAGTTCGACGACTCCGGCTAGCGGGAGCTCCTACGAGCAGTACTTC,CASSSTTPASGSSYEQYF
TRBV5-4,-,TRBJ2-7,12,-,TGTGCCAGCGGGGGCCCAGGCTACGAGCAGTACTTC,CASGGPGYEQYF
TRBV5-1,once,TRBJ1-1,14,-,TGCGCCAGCAGCTTGGAACATCGGAACACTGAAGCTTTCTTT,CASSLEHRNTEAFF
TRBV4-1,-,TRBJ2-2,16,TRBD1,TGCGCCAGCAGCCTTTCACCGGGACAGGGATCCGGGGAGCTGTTTTTT,CASSLSPGQGSGELFF
TRBV15,-,TRBJ2-3,15,TRBD2,TGTGCCACCAGCAGGGAGCGGGAGGGGTCAGATACGCAGTATTTT,CATSREREGSDTQYF
TRBV7-8,-,TRBJ2-1,17,TRBD2,TGTGCCAGCAGACAAAGACTAGCGGGAGGTCAATACAATGAGCAGTTCTTC,CASRQRLAGGQYNEQFF
TRBV7-2,many,TRBJ2-7,14,-,TGTGCCAGCAGCCAATGGGACTTAGGGTACGAGCAGTACTTC,CASSQWDLGYEQYF
TRBV19,-,TRBJ2-1,15,-,TGTGCCAGTAATTTTCGGGGGCTCGGAGACAATGAGCAGTTCTTC,CASNFRGLGDNEQFF
TRBV6-5,-,TRBJ2-5,15,-,TGTGCCAGCAGTTCCTCCTCCGGCAGCCAAGAGACCCAGTACTTC,CASSSSSGSQETQYF
TRBV11-3,-,TRBJ2-1,12,-,TGTGCCAGCAGCTTAGATGGGGCAGGGCCGTTCTTC,CASSLDGAGPFF
TRBV6-1,-,TRBJ2-1,16,-,TGTGCCAGCAGCGAACATAGCGCTAACTCCTACAATGAGCAGTTCTTC,CASSEHSANSYNEQFF
TRBV28,-,TRBJ2-5,15,TRBD1,TGTGCCAGCAGTCAATGGGACAGGGGGGCAGAGACCCAGTACTTC,CASSQWDRGAETQYF
TRBV29-1,-,TRBJ2-2,15,TRBD1,TGCAGCGTTGCGGAACAGGGGTTTAACACCGGGGAGCTGTTTTTT,CSVAEQGFNTGELFF
TRBV28,few,TRBJ2-1,12,-,TGTGCCAGCAGTATCCGACAGGAAGAGCAGTTCTTC,CASSIRQEEQFF
TRBV9,few,TRBJ2-1,15,-,TGTGCCAGCAGCGCTACAGGGAGCTCCTACAATGAGCAGTTCTTC,CASSATGSSYNEQFF
TRBV30,few,TRBJ2-1,15,TRBD2,TGTGCCTGGAGTGTACTAGCGGGAGGATACAATGAGCAGTTCTTC,CAWSVLAGGYNEQFF
TRBV19,few,TRBJ1-5,15,TRBD1,TGTGCCAGTAGGGGGACAGGGTGGGACAATCAGCCCCAGCATTTT,CASRGTGWDNQPQHF
TRBV27,-,TRBJ1-2,13,-,TGTGCCAGCAGTCCCCAGGCGAACTATGGCTACACCTTC,CASSPQANYGYTF
TRBV2,-,TRBJ2-5,12,-,TGTGCCAGCCAGGCAGCGATGGAGACCCAGTACTTC,CASQAAMETQYF
TRBV18,-,TRBJ2-1,15,TRBD2,TGTGCCAGCTCACCAGGGACTAGCGGATTCAATGAGCAGTTCTTC,CASSPGTSGFNEQFF
TRBV27,-,TRBJ1-2,15,-,TGTGCCAGCAGCAAACAGGGAAGCTATAACTATGGCTACACCTTC,CASSKQGSYNYGYTF
TRBV6-1,-,TRBJ2-1,14,-,TGTGCCAGCTTCCTGGAAAGCTCCTACAATGAGCAGTTCTTC,CASFLESSYNEQFF
TRBV28,-,TRBJ2-3,15,-,TGTGCCAGCAGTTACGACAGTTCCAGGGCAGATACGCAGTATTTT,CASSYDSSRADTQYF